Each of the 3 T cell receptor beta chains below was sequenced from the same sample in a study of blood T cell repertoires in COVID-19 (dated by TCRdb to the early 2020s). The library was produced with the immunoSEQ multiplex PCR assay. TCRdb holds this immuneACCESS table with in-frame rearrangements only. Some clones are missing; in checked studies, unresolved V genes explain under half, and the rest has no known cause. In all, the sample holds some 53,000 clones, and about nine tenths of those were seen once. 12% to 15% of the sample lies in the top ten. Sequenced material: peripheral blood. All receptors come from a man aged 65 to 85 with acute or convalescent COVID-19.

Only one count was recorded for this clone. V is TRBV24-1 and J is TRBJ1-2, with TRBD1 identical over 8 bases. Germline V gene data show CDR1 as KGHDR and CDR2 as SFDVKD. V dropped 7 bases and J dropped 0; count of bases not matched to a gene: 3. The CDR3 is made up of 14 amino acids. This chain's CDR3 is CATRGTGSNYGYTF. CDR3 coding DNA: TGTGCCACCAGAGGGACAGGTTCTAACTATGGCTACACCTTC.

The rearrangement uses TRBV7-2 and TRBJ1-4, with 8 bases lining up with TRBD1. With 5 bases clipped from V and 8 bases from J, the junction kept 7 bases outside the gene matches. Germline V gene sequence: CDR1 SGHTA, CDR2 FQGNSA. CDR3 length: 14 residues. The CDR3 region has the DNA TGTGCCAGCAGCCCCGACAGGGGATACGAAAAACTGTTTTTT. This translates into CASSPDRGYEKLFF.

The chain recombines TRBV15 with TRBJ1-4; no firm D call. Trimming left V 5 bases short and J 8 bases short, with 18 bases between. Germline CDR1 and CDR2: LNHNV and YYDKDF (reference sequence). The CDR3 is 15 amino acids. CDR3 in amino acids: CATSAEGGWLEKLFF. Here the CDR3 DNA reads TGTGCCACCAGCGCCGAGGGAGGGTGGTTGGAAAAACTGTTTTTT.